The rows below give T cell receptor beta chains drawn from one sample of a study of T cells after yellow fever vaccination. MiXCR, applied by TCRdb to the 5' RACE reads, yields one record per CDR3 protein. The sample consists of a few hundred thousand distinct CDR3 sequences, under 20% of them appearing once. Specimen: PBMCs, collected before the yellow fever booster vaccination. These receptors came from a man between 18 and 29 years old who received the YFV17D yellow fever vaccine. CDR3s include the opening cysteine and the closing phenylalanine or tryptophan. Fields, in order: V gene, J gene, D gene, clone size, CDR3 DNA, CDR3 protein. D genes are given only for firm matches. Only part of the rows carry a size: once, few, many, or a class if the clone is expanded.

V: TRBV6-2/TRBV6-3
J: TRBJ2-3
D: -
size: -
DNA: TGTGCCAGCATGTCTGGCGCCCGGGGTACAGATACGCAGTATTTT
CDR3: CASMSGARGTDTQYF

V: TRBV7-9
J: TRBJ2-2
D: TRBD1
size: -
DNA: TGTGCCAGCAGCTACCGGGACAGGAAAACCGGGGAGCTGTTTTTT
CDR3: CASSYRDRKTGELFF

V: TRBV10-3
J: TRBJ1-1
D: -
size: few
DNA: TGTGCCATGAGCCCGGGTAGTAACACTGAAGCTTTCTTT
CDR3: CAMSPGSNTEAFF

V: TRBV29-1
J: TRBJ1-1
D: -
size: -
DNA: TGCAGCGTTGAAACCATGAACACTGAAGCTTTCTTT
CDR3: CSVETMNTEAFF

V: TRBV18
J: TRBJ1-3
D: -
size: -
DNA: TGTGCCAGCTCACGAGAGGTGTGGAACACCATATATTTT
CDR3: CASSREVWNTIYF

V: TRBV4-3
J: TRBJ1-4
D: -
size: few
DNA: TGCGCCAGCAGCCAAGCTGGTGGAGGGGCTAATGAAAAACTGTTTTTT
CDR3: CASSQAGGGANEKLFF

V: TRBV6-6
J: TRBJ2-4
D: -
size: -
DNA: TGTGCCAGCAGATCAGGTTTGGCCAACATTCAGTACTTC
CDR3: CASRSGLANIQYF

V: TRBV7-9
J: TRBJ2-7
D: -
size: few
DNA: TGTGCCAGCAGCCCACCGGGACGGGACCGTGTCGAGCAGTACTTC
CDR3: CASSPPGRDRVEQYF

V: TRBV20-1
J: TRBJ2-3
D: -
size: medium-sized
DNA: TGCAGTGCGTTCCAGGGGGGACCCAATACGCAGTATTTT
CDR3: CSAFQGGPNTQYF

V: TRBV29-1
J: TRBJ1-2
D: TRBD1
size: few
DNA: TGCAGCATTTTCCAGGGGACAGGGGCCAACTATGGCTACACCTTC
CDR3: CSIFQGTGANYGYTF

V: TRBV20-1
J: TRBJ2-3
D: -
size: few
DNA: TGCAGTGCTAGAAGTCTAGTCTCTGATACGCAGTATTTT
CDR3: CSARSLVSDTQYF

V: TRBV12-3/TRBV12-4
J: TRBJ1-2
D: -
size: many
DNA: TGCGCCAGCAGCTTGCAGGGCTATGGCTACACCTTC
CDR3: CASSLQGYGYTF

V: TRBV20-1
J: TRBJ2-5
D: TRBD2
size: -
DNA: TGCAGTGCCTCTACTAGCGGAAAGACCCAGTACTTC
CDR3: CSASTSGKTQYF

V: TRBV5-4
J: TRBJ2-3
D: -
size: many
DNA: TGTGCCAGCAGCTTACCTCATGAGGATACGCAGTATTTT
CDR3: CASSLPHEDTQYF

V: TRBV7-9
J: TRBJ2-3
D: -
size: few
DNA: TGTGCCAGCAGGGGCCGGGAGATTGACACAGATACGCAGTATTTT
CDR3: CASRGREIDTDTQYF

V: TRBV12-3/TRBV12-4
J: TRBJ1-1
D: -
size: -
DNA: TGTGCCAGCAGTTTTGGGGGCGCAGCTGAAGCTTTCTTT
CDR3: CASSFGGAAEAFF

V: TRBV9
J: TRBJ1-5
D: -
size: few
DNA: TGTGCCAGCAGCGTCGGGGTTATCGCCAATCAGCCCCAGCATTTT
CDR3: CASSVGVIANQPQHF

V: TRBV5-6
J: TRBJ2-7
D: TRBD1
size: -
DNA: TGTGCCAGCAGCCAGGGACAGGGTTGGTACGAGCAGTACTTC
CDR3: CASSQGQGWYEQYF

V: TRBV7-9
J: TRBJ2-5
D: TRBD2
size: few
DNA: TGTGCCAGCAGACCTGGACTAGCGGGGGGGTACCAAGAGACCCAGTACTTC
CDR3: CASRPGLAGGYQETQYF

V: TRBV24-1
J: TRBJ1-5
D: -
size: few
DNA: TGTGCCACCAGTGACCCAGGTTGGGGACGGGGTCAGCCCCAGCATTTT
CDR3: CATSDPGWGRGQPQHF

V: TRBV10-3
J: TRBJ2-7
D: -
size: -
DNA: TGTGCCATCAGTGATTCGGCAGACCCTGACGAGCAGTACTTC
CDR3: CAISDSADPDEQYF

V: TRBV12-3/TRBV12-4
J: TRBJ2-1
D: -
size: -
DNA: TGTGCCAGCACCTCTAGCCCCGGGAATGAGCAGTTCTTC
CDR3: CASTSSPGNEQFF

V: TRBV5-1
J: TRBJ1-5
D: -
size: once
DNA: TGCGCCAGCAGCTTGTCAGGGCCCGGAAGTCAGCCCCAGCATTTT
CDR3: CASSLSGPGSQPQHF

V: TRBV2
J: TRBJ2-5
D: -
size: -
DNA: TGTGCCAGCAGTGCTTCGGGAAACCAAGAGACCCAGTACTTC
CDR3: CASSASGNQETQYF

V: TRBV28
J: TRBJ1-1
D: TRBD1
size: -
DNA: TGTGCCAGCACCTCCACAGGGGACGAAGCTTTCTTT
CDR3: CASTSTGDEAFF

V: TRBV5-1
J: TRBJ1-2
D: TRBD1
size: few
DNA: TGCGCCAGCGCCTCCGGGACAGACTATGGCTACACCTTC
CDR3: CASASGTDYGYTF

V: TRBV4-2
J: TRBJ2-1
D: TRBD2
size: few
DNA: TGTGCCAGCAGCCAAGATCTCGTAGCGGGGGCCTTCTTAAGCTCCTACAATGAGCAGTTCTTC
CDR3: CASSQDLVAGAFLSSYNEQFF

V: TRBV25-1
J: TRBJ2-3
D: -
size: few
DNA: -
CDR3: CASSTSADTQYF

V: TRBV6-5
J: TRBJ1-5
D: TRBD1
size: few
DNA: TGTGCCAGCAGGGGACAGTGGGATAGCAATCAGCCCCAGCATTTT
CDR3: CASRGQWDSNQPQHF

V: TRBV5-1
J: TRBJ1-1
D: -
size: few
DNA: TGCGCCAGCAGTTACGGGGATTTGAGGCAGAACACTGAAGCTTTCTTT
CDR3: CASSYGDLRQNTEAFF

V: TRBV6-2/TRBV6-3
J: TRBJ1-5
D: -
size: -
DNA: TGTGCCAGCAGTAATAGACCGGAACCCCAGCATTTT
CDR3: CASSNRPEPQHF

V: TRBV18
J: TRBJ2-3
D: -
size: few
DNA: TGTGCCAGCTCACCACCGGCGGTGGCAGATACGCAGTATTTT
CDR3: CASSPPAVADTQYF

V: TRBV7-9
J: TRBJ2-1
D: -
size: few
DNA: TGTGCCAGCGCCCGGGAACCCTGGGGTGAGCAGTTCTTC
CDR3: CASAREPWGEQFF

V: TRBV7-6
J: TRBJ2-3
D: TRBD2
size: few
DNA: TGTGCCAGCAGCCCTCGGACTAGCGGGGGGGCCCGGACAGATACGCAGTATTTT
CDR3: CASSPRTSGGARTDTQYF